What follows are 20 T cell receptor beta chains derived from one specimen sequenced in a study of OX40 agonist ivuxolimab in advanced cancers. Profiled with immunoSEQ multiplex PCR; TCRdb holds only in-frame clones, not every one. The sample shows under 100,000 clones, about four fifths of them seen only once. The material was CD4+ or CD8+ T cells sorted from blood, obtained in a trial of the OX40 agonist ivuxolimab. These receptor sequences come from an adult with an advanced solid tumor such as melanoma, head and neck, liver or kidney cancer.

V is TRBV12-5 and J is TRBJ2-1, with TRBD2 identical over 9 bases. This CDR3 spans 13 amino acids. Germline V gene lookup returns CDR1 LGHNT and CDR2 FRNRAP. Unmatched junction bases numbered 3, after V lost 5 bases and J lost 7 bases. CDR3 sequence reads: CASGNAGGNEQFF. CDR3 nucleotide sequence: TGTGCTAGTGGTAATGCGGGGGGGAATGAGCAGTTCTTC.

J is TRBJ1-3 and V is TRBV6-5; D remains ambiguous. Per germline, CDR1 MNHEY and CDR2 SVGAGI. The germline V and J ends were trimmed by 8 bases and 4 bases, with 12 bases remaining between them. The CDR3 sequence is 13 residues long. The CDR3 region has the DNA TGTGCCAGCGGCCCGTCGGAGGGAAACACCATATATTTT. Translation gives CASGPSEGNTIYF.

This clone has a handful of counts. The chain has TRBV30 and TRBJ1-5; a weak D match, TRBD1 (5 bases). Germline V CDR1 and CDR2: GTSNPN, SVGIG (reference sequence). The CDR3 consists of 14 residues. V was clipped by 2 bases and J by 5 bases, with 13 bases between them. CDR3 nucleotides: TGTGCCTGGAGTACAGGTGCTAATGATCAGCCCCAGCATTTT. Protein sequence: CAWSTGANDQPQHF.

The chain is built from TRBV27 and TRBJ2-1, with 10 nucleotides matching TRBD2. CDR1 and CDR2 from the germline V gene are MNHEY and SMNVEV (reference sequence). V gave up 2 bases and J gave up 0 bases; unmatched junction bases: 4. The CDR3 has 17 residues. The CDR3 DNA reads as TGTGCCAGCAGTTTACTAGCGGGGGTCCGCTCCTACAATGAGCAGTTCTTC. It codes for CASSLLAGVRSYNEQFF.

This sequence joins TRBV13 and TRBJ2-1; a possible D gene is TRBD2 (7 bases). The length of the CDR3 is 16 residues. Germline V gene data show CDR1 as PRHDT and CDR2 as FYEKMQ (reference sequence). V was trimmed by 0 bases and J by 5 bases, leaving 14 bases between them. CDR3 sequence reads: CASSLGRGAADNEQFF. DNA of the CDR3: TGTGCCAGCAGCTTAGGCCGGGGGGCCGCGGACAATGAGCAGTTCTTC.

This chain uses TRBV2 with TRBJ2-1; no definite D call. CDR3 length: 13 amino acids. Trimming removed 4 bases at V and 3 bases at J, with 7 bases between. Germline V gene data show CDR1 as SNHLY and CDR2 as FYNNEI. The CDR3 nucleotides read TGTGCCAGCAGTGTGGTAGGCTACAATGAGCAGTTCTTC. Protein product: CASSVVGYNEQFF.

The rearrangement links TRBV19 to TRBJ1-1; D is perhaps TRBD1 (5 bases). Deletions cut 3 bases from V and 7 bases from J, with 15 bases between. The germline CDR1 and CDR2 sequences are LNHDA and SQIVND (reference sequence). This CDR3 has 14 amino acids. Written as DNA, the CDR3 is TGTGCCAGTAGTATCGACGGGGCAAGGGGTGAAGCTTTCTTT. Translating gives CASSIDGARGEAFF.

This clone was counted between two and nine times. The chain has TRBV27 and TRBJ2-7, with TRBD2 matching 8 bases. Germline-derived CDR1 and CDR2 are MNHEY and SMNVEV (reference sequence). This CDR3 has 12 residues. The CDR3 is CATSGISYEQYF. Here the CDR3 DNA reads TGTGCTACTAGCGGAATCTCCTACGAGCAGTACTTC.

The genes are TRBV9 and TRBJ2-5; TRBD1 agrees at 7 bases. The germline CDR1 and CDR2 sequences are SGDLS and YYNGEE. The CDR3 has 15 residues. After removal of 3 bases from V and 1 base from J, the junction contained 6 bases not matched to a gene. The CDR3 nucleotides read TGTGCCAGCAGCGCTTGGGGGACAGCCCAAGAGACCCAGTACTTC. It codes for CASSAWGTAQETQYF.

CDR3 nucleotide sequence: TGCGCCAGCAGCTTGGAAATAGGGAGCGGGAACTCCCCTCGCAATGAGCAGTTCTTC. Its translation is CASSLEIGSGNSPRNEQFF. This chain links TRBV5-1 with TRBJ2-1; 7 bases map to TRBD2. The CDR3 has 19 residues. Trimming at V came to 0 bases and at J to 6 bases, leaving 18 bases not matched to a gene. CDR1 SGHRS and CDR2 YFSETQ come from the germline V gene.

V gene TRBV6-6 combines with J gene TRBJ2-7, with 7 bases lining up with TRBD1. V shed 7 bases, J shed 0 bases, and the junction held 9 bases outside the gene matches. The CDR3 is made up of 15 amino acids. The germline V gene encodes CDR1 MNHNY and CDR2 SVGAGI (reference sequence). CDR3 coding DNA: TGTGCCAGCATTAGATTGACAGGGAGCTCCTACGAGCAGTACTTC. Its translation is CASIRLTGSSYEQYF.

In its sample, this clone was seen once. This chain connects TRBV5-6 to TRBJ2-7, with 15 bases that match TRBD2. The CDR3 totals 14 residues. V was pared by 4 bases and J by 12 bases, with 8 bases of the junction left unmatched. CDR1 SGHDT and CDR2 YYEEEE come from the germline V gene. In DNA form, the CDR3 reads TGTGCCAGCAGCCTAGGGACTAGCGGGGGGTGGCGGTACTTC. Protein sequence: CASSLGTSGGWRYF.

The genes are TRBV19 and TRBJ2-3, with 10 bases identical to TRBD1. V trimming: 6 bases; J trimming: 4 bases; junction bases outside the gene matches: 7. The CDR3 totals 15 residues. Looked up from germline, CDR1 is LNHDA and CDR2 is SQIVND (reference sequence). The CDR3 bases are TGTGCCAGTAGCACGACAGGGGGCGTCTCAGATACGCAGTATTTT. Amino acids: CASSTTGGVSDTQYF.

The V and J genes are TRBV27 and TRBJ1-1; TRBD1 is a possible D gene (6 bases). Between the trimmed V and J ends, which lost 6 bases and 7 bases, there was a span of 9 bases. The CDR3 has 11 residues. Germline loops: CDR1 MNHEY, CDR2 SMNVEV (reference sequence). The CDR3 here is CASSRGGEAFF. In nucleotides, the CDR3 is TGTGCCAGCAGCCGAGGGGGTGAAGCTTTCTTT.

Only one count was recorded for this clone. V is TRBV5-4 and J is TRBJ2-2; 9 nucleotides align to TRBD1. Germline V gene lookup returns CDR1 SGHNT and CDR2 YYREEE (reference sequence). The ends lost 4 bases at V and 0 bases at J; junction bases unmatched: 7. The CDR3 consists of 17 residues. CDR3 sequence (DNA): TGTGCCAGCAGCCCCGGGACAGGGCAGACGAACACCGGGGAGCTGTTTTTT. It codes for CASSPGTGQTNTGELFF.

This clone was detected ten times or more. The CDR3 region is CASSYPRGYGYTF. CDR3 nucleotide sequence: TGTGCCAGCAGCTATCCCCGGGGCTATGGCTACACCTTC. The rearrangement joins TRBV6-5 to TRBJ1-2, with D hard to call. The CDR3 runs to 13 residues. V lost 6 bases to trimming and J lost 4 bases, with 12 bases between them. Germline V gene data show CDR1 as MNHEY and CDR2 as SVGAGI.

This chain links TRBV11-3 with TRBJ1-3, with TRBD1 matching over 7 bases. Germline values: CDR1 SGHNT, CDR2 YENEEA. The CDR3 totals 14 residues. V trimming: 4 bases; J trimming: 4 bases; junction bases outside the gene matches: 4. The CDR3 reads CASSSGQWGNTIYF. CDR3 nucleotides: TGTGCCAGCAGCTCGGGACAGTGGGGAAACACCATATATTTT. Based on the CDR3 plus reference TRBV11-3 and TRBJ1-3, the full variable domain is EAGVVQSPRYKIIEKKQPVAFWCNPISGHNTLYWYLQNLGQGPELLIRYENEEAVDDSQLPKDRFSAERLKGVDSTLKIQPAELGDSAVYLCASSSGQWGNTIYFGEGSWLTVV.

This clone was seen just once. V gene TRBV6-6 combines with J gene TRBJ2-7; the D is unclear. The CDR3 extends over 14 amino acids. The ends were cut back, 5 bases at V and 1 base at J, with 12 bases in the middle. CDR1 is MNHNY and CDR2 is SVGAGI in the germline V gene (reference sequence). The CDR3 protein is CASSLGPNSYEQYF. In DNA, the CDR3 is TGTGCCAGCAGTCTGGGCCCCAATTCCTACGAGCAGTACTTC.

This clone has a handful of counts. CDR3 DNA sequence: TGCAGCGTTGCGGAGAACACCGGGGAGCTGTTTTTT. This gives the protein CSVAENTGELFF. V usage is TRBV29-1 and J usage is TRBJ2-2, with D unclear. This CDR3 has 12 residues. CDR1 and CDR2 (germline): SQVTM, ANQGSEA. Between the trimmed V and J ends, which lost 4 bases and 1 base, there was a span of 4 bases.

There are a few counts of this clone. The chain employs TRBV7-9 and TRBJ1-4; 7 bases agree with TRBD1. Unmatched junction bases numbered 9, after V lost 5 bases and J lost 0 bases. The CDR3 sequence is 17 residues long. The germline V gene has CDR1 SEHNR and CDR2 FQNEAQ (reference sequence). CDR3 in DNA: TGTGCCAGCAGCCCAAGACAGGGAAGCTCAACTAATGAAAAACTGTTTTTT. Amino acids: CASSPRQGSSTNEKLFF. Full variable domain (missing parts from reference TRBV7-9 and TRBJ1-4): DTGVSQNPRHKITKRGQNVTFRCDPISEHNRLYWYRQTLGQGPEFLTYFQNEAQLEKSRLLSDRFSAERPKGSFSTLEIQRTEQGDSAMYLCASSPRQGSSTNEKLFFGSGTQLSVL.